This T cell receptor beta chain stems from a study of neurological immune-mediated disorders. CDR1 is DFQATT and CDR2 is SNEGSKA in the germline V gene (reference sequence). The CDR3 runs 15 residues. The germline V and J ends were trimmed by 2 bases and 2 bases, with 13 bases remaining between them. There are many counts of this clonotype. Via MiXCR, TCRdb re-called the 5' RACE reads, giving one row per CDR3 protein. The profile shows about 52,000 distinct CDR3 sequences, around 3.5% of them singletons. The chain combines TRBV20-1 with TRBJ2-1; TRBD2 might be the D (6 bases). The sequence was collected from a man aged 60 to 69 with multiple sclerosis. The specimen was PBMCs. The CDR3 nucleotides read TGCAGTGCTAGACTGCCGGGGACTCCCTACAATGAGCAGTTCTTC. It specifies CSARLPGTPYNEQFF.